These 29 T cell receptor beta chains were sequenced from one sample in a study of CD8 T cells in Susac syndrome. Random hexamers primed reverse transcription of about 0.45 to 1 ug RNA. MiXCR was run by TCRdb on the immunoSEQ multiplex PCR reads, yielding one entry per CDR3 protein. The sample contains fewer than 300,000 distinct CDR3 sequences, approximately 81% of which appear only once. The specimen was CD8+ T cells from PBMCs. These receptors all come from a human donor with multiple sclerosis.

The chain uses TRBV20-1 and TRBJ1-4; no firm D call. CDR1 and CDR2 from the germline V gene are DFQATT and SNEGSKA (reference sequence). V gave up 0 bases and J gave up 8 bases, with 13 bases separating them. The CDR3 is made up of 14 amino acids. Written as DNA, the CDR3 is TGCAGTGCTAGAGATCCGGAGGTGGGGGAAAAACTGTTTTTT. Amino acid sequence: CSARDPEVGEKLFF.

This clonotype was counted between two and nine times. The chain employs TRBV19 and TRBJ2-1, with a weak D call TRBD2 (5 bases). The CDR3 is 14 amino acids. The V end lost 8 bases, the J end lost 5 bases, and 16 bases lay between the germline ends. Germline CDR1 and CDR2: LNHDA and SQIVND (reference sequence). The CDR3 nucleotides are TGTGCCAGTCAATCCCTACTAGGGAACAATGAGCAGTTCTTC. Translated, it gives CASQSLLGNNEQFF.

The rearrangement uses TRBV7-9 and TRBJ1-2; D is possibly TRBD1 (5 bases). The CDR3 loop spans 13 amino acids. Per the germline V gene, CDR1 is SEHNR and CDR2 is FQNEAQ (reference sequence). Between the trimmed V and J ends, which lost 6 bases and 4 bases, there was a span of 12 bases. The CDR3 nucleotides are TGTGCCAGCAGTTCGGGGGAGATCTATGGCTACACCTTC. The encoded protein is CASSSGEIYGYTF.

The rearrangement links TRBV6-5 to TRBJ2-5; 8 bases map to TRBD2. Germline loops: CDR1 MNHEY, CDR2 SVGAGI. With V trimmed by 4 bases and J by 0 bases, 7 bases remained unmatched. CDR3 size: 16 residues. Here the CDR3 reads CASSLIVAGNQETQYF. The CDR3 DNA sequence: TGTGCCAGCAGTTTAATAGTAGCGGGGAACCAAGAGACCCAGTACTTC.

CDR3 amino acids: CASSYAAGVGPNYEQYF. CDR3 DNA sequence: TGTGCCAGCAGCTATGCGGCCGGCGTCGGTCCTAACTACGAGCAGTACTTC. This chain connects TRBV7-9 to TRBJ2-7; no firm D call. V lost 4 bases and J lost 3, with 22 bases in between. Germline V gene sequence: CDR1 SEHNR, CDR2 FQNEAQ (reference sequence). The length of the CDR3 is 17 residues.

This clonotype showed up just once. The chain joins TRBV20-1 to TRBJ2-5; D not resolved. Germline loops: CDR1 DFQATT, CDR2 SNEGSKA (reference sequence). CDR3 size: 12 residues. Trimming removed 6 bases at V and 2 bases at J, with 10 bases between. DNA of the CDR3: TGCAGTGCGGACGGTATACAAGAGACCCAGTACTTC. It yields the protein CSADGIQETQYF.

This rearrangement joins TRBV20-1 to TRBJ2-3; unclear D gene. Germline V CDR1 and CDR2: DFQATT, SNEGSKA (reference sequence). This CDR3 is 10 amino acids long. V dropped 3 bases and J dropped 9 bases, with 7 bases sitting between them. The CDR3: CSARLDTQYF. The CDR3 DNA reads as TGCAGTGCTAGGTTAGACACGCAGTATTTT.

This sequence joins TRBV30 and TRBJ2-7, with 11 bases fitting TRBD2. Germline V gene lookup returns CDR1 GTSNPN and CDR2 SVGIG (reference sequence). This CDR3 contains 18 residues. The trim removed 4 bases at V and 0 bases at J, leaving 14 bases unmatched. In DNA, the CDR3 is TGTGCCTGGAAGGCCCCGGGACTAGCGGTCCTCAGCTCCTACGAGCAGTACTTC. Translating it yields CAWKAPGLAVLSSYEQYF.

For the CDR3, the DNA is TGTGCCAGCAGCTTGGGAGAAAAACTGTTTTTT. This translates into CASSLGEKLFF. The J gene is TRBJ1-4, the V gene TRBV27, with D uncertain. V lost 6 bases, J lost 8 bases, and 7 bases lay in between. CDR3 size: 11 residues. Germline loops: CDR1 MNHEY, CDR2 SMNVEV (reference sequence). The whole variable domain, filled in from reference TRBV27 and TRBJ1-4, reads EAQVTQNPRYLITVTGKKLTVTCSQNMNHEYMSWYRQDPGLGLRQIYYSMNVEVTDKGDVPEGYKVSRKEKRNFPLILESPSPNQTSLYFCASSLGEKLFFGSGTQLSVL.

The rearrangement uses TRBV29-1 and TRBJ2-1; tentatively, D is TRBD1 (6 bases). Germline V lookup: CDR1 SQVTM, CDR2 ANQGSEA. The CDR3 length is 17 residues. V gave up 5 bases and J gave up 1 base, with 21 bases separating them. The CDR3 region is CSVMTLHGDTSYNEQFF. In DNA form, the CDR3 reads TGCAGCGTTATGACCCTCCATGGGGACACATCCTACAATGAGCAGTTCTTC.

The chain combines TRBV6-6 with TRBJ2-1, with 7 bases identical to TRBD2. V was pared by 7 bases and J by 3 bases, with 3 bases of the junction left unmatched. Germline values: CDR1 MNHNY, CDR2 SVGAGI (reference sequence). This CDR3 region has 13 residues. The CDR3 region has the DNA TGTGCCAGCAAGGCGGGAGTCTACAATGAGCAGTTCTTC. Its protein product is CASKAGVYNEQFF.

The V gene is TRBV29-1, the J gene TRBJ2-7, with D perhaps matching TRBD1 or TRBD2 (5 bases each). V was clipped by 4 bases and J by 1 base, with 11 bases between them. The CDR3 covers 13 residues. CDR1 is SQVTM, CDR2 ANQGSEA, per germline. The CDR3 nucleotides read TGCAGCGTTGTCCCCAGGGAGTCCTACGAGCAGTACTTC. It specifies CSVVPRESYEQYF.

The rearrangement uses TRBV2 and TRBJ2-3; D gene unclear. Germline CDR1 is SNHLY and CDR2 is FYNNEI. Trimming took 1 base from V and 2 from J, leaving 13 bases between them. This CDR3 has 16 amino acids. In DNA, the CDR3 is TGTGCCAGCAGTGAAGAGGCCTTACTCTTCACAGATACGCAGTATTTT. This translates into CASSEEALLFTDTQYF.

The chain links TRBV13 to TRBJ2-1; D uncertain. This CDR3 has 13 amino acids. Trimming shortened V by 5 bases and J by 3 bases, and 8 bases separated the two germline ends. Germline CDR1 is PRHDT and CDR2 is FYEKMQ (reference sequence). CDR3 nucleotides: TGTGCCAGCAGCCCCCCGGGCTACAATGAGCAGTTCTTC. It encodes CASSPPGYNEQFF.

This sequence joins TRBV9 and TRBJ1-2, with D unclear. Between the trimmed V and J ends, which lost 7 bases and 8 bases, there was a span of 12 bases. From germline, CDR1 is SGDLS and CDR2 YYNGEE. The CDR3 runs 11 residues. CDR3 nucleotide sequence: TGTGCCAGCTCCTCCTTTTGGGGCTACACCTTC. Protein sequence: CASSSFWGYTF. Combining the CDR3 with reference TRBV9 and TRBJ1-2 gives the whole variable domain DSGVTQTPKHLITATGQRVTLRCSPRSGDLSVYWYQQSLDQGLQFLIQYYNGEERAKGNILERFSAQQFPDLHSELNLSSLELGDSALYFCASSSFWGYTFGSGTRLTVV.

This chain joins TRBV6-1 and TRBJ1-5, with D possibly matching TRBD1 (5 bases). In germline, CDR1 is MNHNS, CDR2 SASEGT. The CDR3 has 15 residues. V lost 3 bases and J 5 bases, leaving 14 bases between the germline ends. CDR3 region: CASSEERGTHQPQHF. In nucleotides, the CDR3 is TGTGCCAGCAGTGAGGAGAGGGGCACCCATCAGCCCCAGCATTTT.

The chain joins TRBV9 to TRBJ1-1, with TRBD1 as a possible D gene (6 bases). V lost 5 bases to trimming and J lost 2 bases, with 28 bases between them. The CDR3 sequence is 19 residues long. Per germline, CDR1 SGDLS and CDR2 YYNGEE. Here the CDR3 DNA reads TGTGCCAGCAGAGCAACCCTCATCCCGCGGGGGGCGACCAACACTGAAGCTTTCTTT. This gives the protein CASRATLIPRGATNTEAFF.

V gene TRBV30 combines with J gene TRBJ2-1; no clear D. The CDR3 length is 12 residues. The germline gives CDR1 GTSNPN, CDR2 SVGIG (reference sequence). The V end lost 2 bases, the J end lost 7 bases, and 9 bases lay between the germline ends. The chain's CDR3 is CAWSSKRNEQFF. CDR3 bases: TGTGCCTGGAGTTCAAAGAGGAATGAGCAGTTCTTC.

With respect to this clonotype: At one end the junction does not follow the germline gene, possibly because of a read error. The chain joins TRBV9 to TRBJ2-1; 12 bases are shared with TRBD2. Per germline, CDR1 SGDLS and CDR2 YYNGEE. The CDR3 runs 16 residues. Here the CDR3 reads CASSAPSGRDYNGQFF. The CDR3 DNA reads as TGTGCCAGCAGCGCACCTAGCGGGAGGGATTACAATGGGCAGTTCTTC.

The V call is TRBV28, the J call TRBJ1-2; 8 positions agree with TRBD1. V dropped 1 base and J dropped 7; count of bases not matched to a gene: 14. CDR3 length: 17 residues. Looked up from germline, CDR1 is MDHEN and CDR2 is SYDVKM. CDR3 coding DNA: TGTGCCAGCAGTTTATTGGGCAGGGGGCGGGTAACTGCTGGCTACACCTTC. Protein sequence: CASSLLGRGRVTAGYTF.

The chain combines TRBV3-1 with TRBJ2-7; the D gene could be TRBD1 or TRBD2 (6 bases each). The CDR3 has 20 residues. V shed 2 bases and J shed 0 bases, with 26 bases lying between them. The V gene's germline CDR1 is LGHDT and CDR2 YNNKEL (reference sequence). Here the CDR3 reads CASSQMLTGAGGHSSYEQYF. The CDR3 DNA reads TGTGCCAGCAGCCAAATGTTGACGGGGGCGGGCGGGCACAGCTCCTACGAGCAGTACTTC.

This clonotype was found once. V is TRBV20-1 and J is TRBJ2-1; perhaps TRBD2 as D (6 bases). This CDR3 has 14 amino acids. V was pared by 3 bases and J by 2 bases, with 11 bases between. Germline V CDR1 and CDR2: DFQATT, SNEGSKA (reference sequence). DNA for the CDR3: TGCAGTGCTAGTCCCAGCGGGCCCTACAATGAGCAGTTCTTC. It translates to CSASPSGPYNEQFF.

CDR3 loop: CASSFIPGDSNQPQHF. The DNA for the CDR3 is TGTGCCAGCAGTTTCATTCCAGGAGATAGCAATCAGCCCCAGCATTTT. The J gene is TRBJ1-5, the V gene TRBV12-3 or TRBV12-4; the D is unclear. The CDR3 contains 16 residues. V dropped 3 bases and J dropped 0 bases, with 12 bases sitting between them.

V gene TRBV28 combines with J gene TRBJ2-7; 7 bases agree with TRBD2. V shed 3 bases, J shed 6 bases, and the junction held 8 bases outside the gene matches. The CDR3 has 14 residues. The germline CDR1 and CDR2 sequences are MDHEN and SYDVKM. The CDR3 sequence: CASSLGGDLFEQYF. DNA of the CDR3: TGTGCCAGCAGTTTGGGGGGGGACCTCTTCGAGCAGTACTTC.

The V gene is TRBV30, the J gene TRBJ2-7; 8 nucleotides match TRBD2. This CDR3 has 14 residues. Trimming took 4 bases from V and 0 from J; bases not matched to a gene: 5. Germline V gives CDR1 GTSNPN, CDR2 SVGIG (reference sequence). The CDR3 region is CAWTLSGSSYEQYF. The CDR3 region has the DNA TGTGCCTGGACACTAAGCGGGAGCTCCTACGAGCAGTACTTC.

The V and J genes are TRBV20-1 and TRBJ2-3; 10 bases fit TRBD2. The CDR3 has 15 amino acids. The germline V gene encodes CDR1 DFQATT and CDR2 SNEGSKA (reference sequence). V lost 4 bases to trimming and J lost 6 bases; unmatched junction nucleotides: 10. The CDR3 coding sequence is TGCAGTGCTACCCGACTAGCGGGTGGGAGGGATACGCAGTATTTT. The encoded protein is CSATRLAGGRDTQYF.

The chain links TRBV7-9 to TRBJ1-2; D gene ambiguous. V dropped 4 bases and J dropped 3 bases, with 18 bases sitting between them. Looked up from germline, CDR1 is SEHNR and CDR2 is FQNEAQ (reference sequence). The CDR3 length is 16 residues. CDR3 sequence (DNA): TGTGCCAGCAGCTCGGGTTTCTTAAGCCCTTACTATGGCTACACCTTC. It encodes CASSSGFLSPYYGYTF.

CDR3: CASSQSAGAFYNEQFF. The CDR3 DNA sequence: TGCGCCAGCAGCCAGTCGGCAGGGGCCTTCTACAATGAGCAGTTCTTC. The V call is TRBV4-1, the J call TRBJ2-1; weak D call: TRBD1 (6 bases). The germline V gene encodes CDR1 MGHRA and CDR2 YSYEKL. This CDR3 comprises 16 residues. V lost 3 bases and J 3 bases, leaving 15 bases between the germline ends.

The chain recombines TRBV6-1 with TRBJ2-1; 9 nucleotides agree with TRBD1. This CDR3 region has 14 residues. Looked up from germline, CDR1 is MNHNS and CDR2 is SASEGT. Here the CDR3 DNA reads TGTGCAACTCCTGGACAGGGGACCTACAATGAGCAGTTCTTC. Its protein product is CATPGQGTYNEQFF.